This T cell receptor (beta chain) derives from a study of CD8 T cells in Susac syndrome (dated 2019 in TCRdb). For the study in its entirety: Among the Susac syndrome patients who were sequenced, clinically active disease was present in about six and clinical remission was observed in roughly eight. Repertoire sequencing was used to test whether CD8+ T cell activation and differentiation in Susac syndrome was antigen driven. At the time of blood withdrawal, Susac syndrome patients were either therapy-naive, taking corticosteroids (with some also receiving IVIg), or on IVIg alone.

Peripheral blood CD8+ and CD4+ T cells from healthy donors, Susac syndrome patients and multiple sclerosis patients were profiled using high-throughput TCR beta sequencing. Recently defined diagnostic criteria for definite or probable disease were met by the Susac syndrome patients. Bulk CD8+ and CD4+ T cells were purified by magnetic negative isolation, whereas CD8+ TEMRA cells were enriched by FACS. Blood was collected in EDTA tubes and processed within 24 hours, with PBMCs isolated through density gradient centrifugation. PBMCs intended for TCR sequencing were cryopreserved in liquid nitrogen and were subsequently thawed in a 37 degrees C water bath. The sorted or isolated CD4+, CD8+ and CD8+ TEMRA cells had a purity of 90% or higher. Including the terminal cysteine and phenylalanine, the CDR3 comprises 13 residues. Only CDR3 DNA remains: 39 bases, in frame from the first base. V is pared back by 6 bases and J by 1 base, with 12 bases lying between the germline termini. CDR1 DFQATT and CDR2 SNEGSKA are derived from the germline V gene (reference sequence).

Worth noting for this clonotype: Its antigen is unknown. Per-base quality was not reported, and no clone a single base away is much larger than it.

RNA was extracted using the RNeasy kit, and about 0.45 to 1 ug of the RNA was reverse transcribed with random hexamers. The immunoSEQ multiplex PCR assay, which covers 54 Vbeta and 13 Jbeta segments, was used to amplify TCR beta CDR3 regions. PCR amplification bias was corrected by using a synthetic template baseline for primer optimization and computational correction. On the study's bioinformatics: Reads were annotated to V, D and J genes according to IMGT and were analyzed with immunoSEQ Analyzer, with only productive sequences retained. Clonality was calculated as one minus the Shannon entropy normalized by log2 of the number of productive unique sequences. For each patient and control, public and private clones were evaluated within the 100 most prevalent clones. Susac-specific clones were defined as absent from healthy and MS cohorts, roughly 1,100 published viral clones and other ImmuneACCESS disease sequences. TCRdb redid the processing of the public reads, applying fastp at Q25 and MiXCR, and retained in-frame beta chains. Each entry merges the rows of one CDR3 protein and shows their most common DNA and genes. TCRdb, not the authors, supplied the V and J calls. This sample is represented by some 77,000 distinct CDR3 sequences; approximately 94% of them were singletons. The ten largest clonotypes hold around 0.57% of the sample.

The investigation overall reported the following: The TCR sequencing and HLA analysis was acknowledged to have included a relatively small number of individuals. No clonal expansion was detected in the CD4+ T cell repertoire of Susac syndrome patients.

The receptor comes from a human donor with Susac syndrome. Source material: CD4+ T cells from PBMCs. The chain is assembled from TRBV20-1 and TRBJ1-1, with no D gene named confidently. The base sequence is TGCAGTGCCTCACCATGGGGGAACACTGAAGCTTTCTTT. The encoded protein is CSASPWGNTEAFF.